A selection of T cell receptor beta chains follows, all from one sample in a study of blood T cell repertoires in COVID-19. Profiled with immunoSEQ multiplex PCR; TCRdb holds only in-frame clones, not every one. Seen here are about 50,000 clones, approximately 81% observed once, and the top ten hold over 4.5%. Sequencing used peripheral blood. These TCRs come from an older woman with acute or convalescent COVID-19. Both conserved end residues are part of each CDR3. A D gene is named only where the DNA matches it firmly. Rows give clone size only sometimes, using once, few, many, or a class for an expanded clone.

v_gene,j_gene,d_gene,abundance,CDR3nt,CDR3aa
TRBV19,TRBJ1-1,TRBD1,-,TGTGCCAGTAGTATGGGACAGGGCTGGAACACTGAAGCTTTCTTT,CASSMGQGWNTEAFF
TRBV7-6,TRBJ2-3,-,-,TGTGCCAGCAGCTCGGGAGCTCGGGGTGTGGATACGCAGTATTTT,CASSSGARGVDTQYF
TRBV30,TRBJ2-1,-,few,TGTGCCTGGGGGCGGGGGCCCTACAATGAGCAGTTCTTC,CAWGRGPYNEQFF
TRBV5-4,TRBJ2-5,TRBD2,-,TGTGCCAGCAGCTTGGGGGACTTCGGGCGGGGGCAAGAGACCCAGTACTTC,CASSLGDFGRGQETQYF
TRBV7-2,TRBJ1-4,TRBD1,few,TGTGCCAGCAGCTTAATGGCAGGGGGAGAAAAACTGTTTTTT,CASSLMAGGEKLFF
TRBV12-3/TRBV12-4,TRBJ1-4,-,-,TGTGCCAGCAGTTTGTCCGGGGTGGAAAAACTGTTTTTT,CASSLSGVEKLFF
TRBV7-7,TRBJ2-2,-,-,TGTGCTAGCAGCTTAGGAGGGGCGGGGACCGGGGAGCTGTTTTTT,CASSLGGAGTGELFF
TRBV12-3/TRBV12-4,TRBJ2-5,-,few,TGTGCCAGCAGTCTACTAGAATCAAAGACCCAGTACTTC,CASSLLESKTQYF
TRBV12-3/TRBV12-4,TRBJ2-1,TRBD2,-,TGTGCCAGCAGTCTAACTAGCGGGGGGGAGCAGTTCTTC,CASSLTSGGEQFF
TRBV7-6,TRBJ2-2,-,-,TGTGCCAGCAGCTTATACCCACTCAGGGATACCGGGGAGCTGTTTTTT,CASSLYPLRDTGELFF
TRBV13,TRBJ1-1,TRBD1,once,TGTGCCAGCAGCCCCGGGACAGACCTGAACACTGAAGCTTTCTTT,CASSPGTDLNTEAFF
TRBV29-1,TRBJ2-1,TRBD2,once,TGCAGCGTTGAGGGACTAGCGGACCCGAGCTCCTACAATGAGCAGTTCTTC,CSVEGLADPSSYNEQFF
TRBV5-4,TRBJ1-1,TRBD1,-,TGTGCCAGCAACCGGGACAGGGCGAACACTGAAGCTTTCTTT,CASNRDRANTEAFF
TRBV6-6,TRBJ1-1,TRBD1,-,TGTGCCAGTCTTACAGGGGTGAACACTGAAGCTTTCTTT,CASLTGVNTEAFF
TRBV29-1,TRBJ1-4,TRBD1,-,TGCAGCGTTGGACCCCCAGGGGGCTTGGGTGAAAAACTGTTTTTT,CSVGPPGGLGEKLFF
TRBV12-3/TRBV12-4,TRBJ2-1,-,-,TGTGCCAGCAGTACTTACAATGAGCAGTTCTTC,CASSTYNEQFF
TRBV7-9,TRBJ2-6,TRBD2,medium-sized,TGTGCCAGCCGACTAGCGGGAGACTCAGCGGGGGCCAACGTCCTGACTTTC,CASRLAGDSAGANVLTF
TRBV13,TRBJ1-5,-,-,TGTGCCAGCAGCTTAGGTGGCGGGGGCAATCAGCCCCAGCATTTT,CASSLGGGGNQPQHF
TRBV6-6,TRBJ1-1,TRBD1,-,TGTGCCAGCAGTTACAGGGACAGTTACACTGAAGCTTTCTTT,CASSYRDSYTEAFF
TRBV14,TRBJ1-2,-,few,TGTGCCAGCAGCCAAGATGCCAGGAACTATGGCTACACCTTC,CASSQDARNYGYTF
TRBV7-3,TRBJ2-1,-,few,TGTGCCAGCAGCTTCTCGGTCTCCTACAATGAGCAGTTCTTC,CASSFSVSYNEQFF
TRBV19,TRBJ2-1,-,-,TGTGCCAGTAGTATTTGGATGCGGAATGAGCAGTTCTTC,CASSIWMRNEQFF
TRBV6-5,TRBJ1-1,-,-,TGTGCCAGCAAGGCGGGACTGACTGAAGCTTTCTTT,CASKAGLTEAFF
TRBV3-1/TRBV3-2,TRBJ2-3,-,-,TGTGCCAGCAGCCAAGCGGAGAAGTACACAGATACGCAGTATTTT,CASSQAEKYTDTQYF
TRBV27,TRBJ2-5,TRBD2,-,TGTGCCAGCAGCACTACCGGGGGGGTGGAGACCCAGTACTTC,CASSTTGGVETQYF
TRBV27,TRBJ1-2,-,-,TGTGCCAGCAGTTTATGGAGCAATCGTAACTATGGCTACACCTTC,CASSLWSNRNYGYTF
TRBV18,TRBJ2-3,-,once,TGTGCCAGCTCACCACATACAGCAGATACGCAGTATTTT,CASSPHTADTQYF
TRBV6-5,TRBJ1-1,TRBD1,-,TGTGCCAGCAGTTACTCCCGGGGACAGGGCTCTGAAGCTTTCTTT,CASSYSRGQGSEAFF
TRBV5-5,TRBJ1-3,-,medium-sized,TGTGCCAGCAGCCCGCTAGCAGGTGGAAACACCATATATTTT,CASSPLAGGNTIYF
TRBV2,TRBJ1-2,TRBD1,few,TGTGCCAGCAGGGCAGGGGGAACTAACTATGGCTACACCTTC,CASRAGGTNYGYTF
TRBV6-5,TRBJ1-1,TRBD1,once,TGTGCCAGCAGTTACAGGGGGCGAGACACTGAAGCTTTCTTT,CASSYRGRDTEAFF
TRBV4-1,TRBJ2-1,TRBD2,-,TGCGCCAGCAGTTTTGCGGGGGGCCTCAACAATGAGCAGTTCTTC,CASSFAGGLNNEQFF
TRBV6-5,TRBJ2-7,-,once,TGTGCCACTGCGGGACGGACCCCCTACGAGCAGTACTTC,CATAGRTPYEQYF
TRBV27,TRBJ1-1,TRBD1,-,TGTGCCAGCACCAGATTATCAGGGGGCGCGGGGGCTTTCTTT,CASTRLSGGAGAFF
TRBV10-2,TRBJ1-5,TRBD1,-,TGCGCCAGCAGGGGGGGGACAGGGGGCATAAGGGGCAATCAGCCCCAGCATTTT,CASRGGTGGIRGNQPQHF
TRBV5-5,TRBJ1-4,-,-,TGTGCCAGCAGCTCGCGGACATCGGGCAAAAATGAAAAACTGTTTTTT,CASSSRTSGKNEKLFF
TRBV29-1,TRBJ2-7,TRBD1,-,TGCAGCGTTCAAGGACAGGGCTCTTCCTACGAGCAGTACTTC,CSVQGQGSSYEQYF
TRBV18,TRBJ2-2,TRBD2,-,TGTGCCAGCTCACCGCGGACTAGCGGGAGTGGCACCGGGGAGCTGTTTTTT,CASSPRTSGSGTGELFF
TRBV29-1,TRBJ2-5,TRBD1,once,TGCAGCGTTAAAGACAGGGGGCCTCAAGAGACCCAGTACTTC,CSVKDRGPQETQYF
TRBV2,TRBJ1-1,TRBD1,-,TGTGCCAGCAGTGCTTTCGGGACAGCGAACACTGAAGCTTTCTTT,CASSAFGTANTEAFF
TRBV28,TRBJ1-4,-,-,TGTGCCAGCAGTTTCGTGGGGGGAGATGAAAAACTGTTTTTT,CASSFVGGDEKLFF
TRBV11-3,TRBJ2-7,-,-,TGTGCCAGCAGCTCGGGGAGCGGAGTCTACGAGCAGTACTTC,CASSSGSGVYEQYF
TRBV5-1,TRBJ2-1,TRBD2,-,TGCGCCAGCAGCTCCAAACCGACTGGCCGGGAGGGGTACAATGAGCAGTTCTTC,CASSSKPTGREGYNEQFF
TRBV10-3,TRBJ2-2,-,-,TGTGCCATCAGGCCCGGGACAACGAACACCGGGGAGCTGTTTTTT,CAIRPGTTNTGELFF
TRBV7-3,TRBJ1-3,-,few,TGTGCCAGCAGCTTAACAGGAGGGCCTGGAAACACCATATATTTT,CASSLTGGPGNTIYF
TRBV19,TRBJ1-5,-,-,TGTGCCACCGGCGGGGGCATCAATCAGCCCCAGCATTTT,CATGGGINQPQHF
TRBV5-4,TRBJ2-7,-,-,TGTGCCAGCAGCTTGGCCGGAGTCTCCTACGAGCAGTACTTC,CASSLAGVSYEQYF
TRBV3-1/TRBV3-2,TRBJ2-3,TRBD2,-,TGTGCCAGCAGCCCCCCGCGTGGGGTAGCGGGCCCGAATACGCAGTATTTT,CASSPPRGVAGPNTQYF
TRBV5-5,TRBJ1-5,TRBD1,-,TGTGCCAGCAGCGTGACAGGGAGCAATCAGCCCCAGCATTTT,CASSVTGSNQPQHF